The sequence of this T cell receptor beta chain was determined in a study of spatial heterogeneity in lung cancer (dated by TCRdb to the late 2010s). Regarding the complete study: Beta-chain transcripts were consistently detected in greater numbers than alpha-chain transcripts, which likely reflects a higher abundance of beta-chain transcripts. TCR transcript counts in tumor regions correlated strongly with a T cell transcriptional module score from matched bulk RNA-seq. In the raw uncorrected reads, each unique combination of TCR and UMI appeared on average more than ten times. The study quantitatively compared TCR alpha and beta repertoires across multiple tumor regions, matched nontumor lung and blood in non-small cell lung cancer. Nonsynonymous mutation counts, determined by whole-exome sequencing of tumor tissue, were related to features of the TCR repertoire. At surgery, both alpha and beta chains were TCR-sequenced in over 200 tumor regions, fewer than 80 matched nontumor lung samples and some 58 PBMC samples. Study-wide conclusions, independent of this receptor: Estimated TCR-seq coverage of tumor T cells was only around 7% for alpha chains and roughly 13% for beta chains. Additional single-cell paired TCR alpha and beta sequencing was considered necessary to confirm, at a functional level, the hypothesis that regional TCRs recognize regional mutations. Counts of ubiquitous and regional expanded TCRs correlated with counts of ubiquitous and regional nonsynonymous mutations, respectively. The tumor nonsynonymous mutation count correlated with the number of expanded intratumoral alpha and beta TCRs.

Receptor amplification or capture employed 5' RACE. The sequencer listed for this sample is NextSeq 500. To allow correction of PCR and sequencing errors, the TCR library protocol tagged every TCR cDNA molecule with a unique molecular identifier. The authors' pipeline ran thus. TCR identification, UMI-based error correction and CDR3 extraction were performed with Decombinator tools. Expanded TCRs were defined as those above a frequency of 2 per 1,000, corresponding to the top 1% of the tumor frequency distribution. Expanded tumor TCRs were classed as regional if statistically deemed absent (corrected P<0.05) from at least one tumor region, otherwise ubiquitous. Each repertoire was subsampled 100 times to 5,000 TCRs, after which Renyi diversity was computed with the R vegan package. CDR3 similarity networks were constructed using string-kernel similarity of amino acid triplets, with links drawn between CDR3s whose pairwise similarity was above 0.82. TCRdb passed the public sequencing reads through fastp at Q25 and MiXCR, retaining productive beta sequences. Rows are unified per CDR3 protein, each entry keeping the most common DNA and genes. The V and J calls and clone size are TCRdb's, not the authors'. In all, the sample holds over a thousand distinct CDR3 sequences, and about 12% of those were seen once. Clones ranked in the top ten supply around 20% of the sample.

This clonotype was counted a few times. This receptor's antigen is unknown. No qualities accompany the bases; no much larger clone lies one base away. This beta chain came through as a stray read in a library set up for alpha chains, and its size says little. Sample time point, as interpreted from the label and publication: sample taken at primary tumor resection. The donors were some 76 patients from the lung TRACERx cohort who had early-stage, untreated non-small cell lung cancer. Without any cell sorting, TCR sequencing was performed on whole RNA extracted either from tumor and nontumor lung tissue or from cryopreserved PBMC samples. Only patients for whom sufficient RNA was available from at least two tumor regions were selected for TCR sequencing. Tumor and adjacent nontumor lung specimens were reviewed by a lung pathologist before selection. The TCR originated in a male donor with early-stage non-small cell lung cancer. Sequencing was performed on lung tumor tissue, taken at surgery.

DNA sequence: TGTGCCAGCAGTTACGTCCATAGCTCCTACAATGAGCAGTTCTTC. Its protein product is CASSYVHSSYNEQFF. The rearrangement joined TRBV6-2 or TRBV6-3 to TRBJ2-1; the D gene cannot be resolved reliably. The CDR3 spans 15 residues, from the cysteine through the phenylalanine. The read is trimmed to its CDR3 DNA, 45 bases read in frame from base 1. In the germline V gene, CDR1 corresponds to MNHEY and CDR2 to SVGEGT. Trimming removed 2 bases from V and 0 bases from J, leaving 8 bases between the germline ends.